This is a list of T cell receptor beta chains from one sample in a study of blood T cells in healthy people across ages. MiXCR was run by TCRdb on the 5' RACE reads, yielding one entry per CDR3 protein. The table lists about 590,000 distinct CDR3 sequences, about 28% of them singletons. The sample taken for sequencing was blood. The receptors derive from a woman older than 75 in good health. The CDR3 runs from the conserved cysteine through the conserved F or W. A D gene is named only where the DNA matches it firmly. Some rows mark clone size as missing; the rest say once, few, many or name a class of expanded clone.

v_call: TRBV6-2/TRBV6-3
j_call: TRBJ2-1
d_call: TRBD1
clone_size: .
cdr3_nt: TGTGCCAGCAGTTCGATTACAGGGGGTGTAAGAAGCGAGCAGTTCTTC
cdr3_aa: CASSSITGGVRSEQFF

v_call: TRBV20-1
j_call: TRBJ2-3
d_call: TRBD2
clone_size: .
cdr3_nt: TGCAGTGCCCTTAGTGGGACTAGCGGCACAGATACGCAGTATTTT
cdr3_aa: CSALSGTSGTDTQYF

v_call: TRBV4-3
j_call: TRBJ2-7
d_call: .
clone_size: many
cdr3_nt: TGCGCCAGCAGCACTCGGGTAGGGCCTTACGAGCAGTACTTC
cdr3_aa: CASSTRVGPYEQYF

v_call: TRBV18
j_call: TRBJ1-4
d_call: .
clone_size: .
cdr3_nt: TGTGCCAGCTCATTCGGGACACCCGGTGGGGAAAAACTGTTTTTT
cdr3_aa: CASSFGTPGGEKLFF

v_call: TRBV28
j_call: TRBJ2-3
d_call: .
clone_size: .
cdr3_nt: TGTGCCAGCAAGGAGAGCACAGATACGCAGTATTTT
cdr3_aa: CASKESTDTQYF

v_call: TRBV20-1
j_call: TRBJ2-7
d_call: .
clone_size: many
cdr3_nt: TGCAGTGTTGGACGGGAATATACCTACGAGCAGTACTTC
cdr3_aa: CSVGREYTYEQYF

v_call: TRBV20-1
j_call: TRBJ2-3
d_call: .
clone_size: many
cdr3_nt: TGCAGTGCTACGTGGGACGGCACAGATACGCAGTATTTT
cdr3_aa: CSATWDGTDTQYF

v_call: TRBV30
j_call: TRBJ2-5
d_call: TRBD1
clone_size: few
cdr3_nt: TGTGCCTGGAGTCGGGACAGAGACCAAGAGACCCAGTACTTC
cdr3_aa: CAWSRDRDQETQYF

v_call: TRBV7-8
j_call: TRBJ2-7
d_call: .
clone_size: .
cdr3_nt: TGTGCCAGCAGCTCCCCGGGACTCGAAGAGTCCCAGTACTTC
cdr3_aa: CASSSPGLEESQYF

v_call: TRBV5-1
j_call: TRBJ2-7
d_call: .
clone_size: many
cdr3_nt: TGCGCCAGCAGGAGGGATTCCTACGAGCAGTACTTC
cdr3_aa: CASRRDSYEQYF

v_call: TRBV7-2
j_call: TRBJ2-3
d_call: TRBD2
clone_size: many
cdr3_nt: TGTGCCAGCAGCTTAACCCGACTAGCGGGGGGGCTCACAGATACGCAGTATTTT
cdr3_aa: CASSLTRLAGGLTDTQYF

v_call: TRBV12-3/TRBV12-4
j_call: TRBJ2-7
d_call: .
clone_size: .
cdr3_nt: TGTGCCAGCAGTTTATCTTGGACGGGGCTAGGAAGGAATGGGCAGTACTTC
cdr3_aa: CASSLSWTGLGRNGQYF

v_call: TRBV7-3
j_call: TRBJ2-5
d_call: .
clone_size: many
cdr3_nt: TGTGCCAGCAGCTTAAGTGGGCAGGCCCCGCAAGAGACCCAGTACTTC
cdr3_aa: CASSLSGQAPQETQYF

v_call: TRBV20-1
j_call: TRBJ2-7
d_call: TRBD2
clone_size: .
cdr3_nt: TGCAGTGCAACCGTAGCGGGGCGCGCCTACAATGAGCAGTACTTC
cdr3_aa: CSATVAGRAYNEQYF

v_call: TRBV3-1
j_call: TRBJ1-1
d_call: .
clone_size: many
cdr3_nt: TGTGCCAGCGGCACCCGAATTGTTGGCACTGAAGCTTTCTTT
cdr3_aa: CASGTRIVGTEAFF

v_call: TRBV12-3/TRBV12-4
j_call: TRBJ1-2
d_call: .
clone_size: .
cdr3_nt: TGTGCCAGCAGGCAGAACTATGGCTACACCTTC
cdr3_aa: CASRQNYGYTF

v_call: TRBV5-4
j_call: TRBJ2-5
d_call: .
clone_size: many
cdr3_nt: TGTGCCAGCAGCTTGCAAAAAGAGACCCAGTACTTC
cdr3_aa: CASSLQKETQYF

v_call: TRBV9
j_call: TRBJ2-2
d_call: .
clone_size: .
cdr3_nt: TGTGCCGGCAGCCCACAATTGAGCTCGGGGGAGCTGTTTTTT
cdr3_aa: CAGSPQLSSGELFF

v_call: TRBV29-1
j_call: TRBJ1-2
d_call: .
clone_size: many
cdr3_nt: TGCAGCGTAGCGACAGGATCCTATGGCTACACCTTC
cdr3_aa: CSVATGSYGYTF

v_call: TRBV4-2
j_call: TRBJ2-1
d_call: TRBD2
clone_size: .
cdr3_nt: TGTGCCAGCAGCCAAGTAGCGGGAGCACGATACAATGAGCAGTTCTTC
cdr3_aa: CASSQVAGARYNEQFF

v_call: TRBV6-6
j_call: TRBJ2-3
d_call: TRBD2
clone_size: many
cdr3_nt: TGTGCCAGCGGGCATAGCGGGGTCACAGATACGCAGTATTTT
cdr3_aa: CASGHSGVTDTQYF

v_call: TRBV7-2
j_call: TRBJ1-5
d_call: .
clone_size: .
cdr3_nt: TGTGCCAGCAGCTTAGCCGGCAGCAATCAGCTCCAGCATTTT
cdr3_aa: CASSLAGSNQLQHF

v_call: TRBV20-1
j_call: TRBJ2-1
d_call: TRBD1
clone_size: .
cdr3_nt: TGCAGTGCCGGAGCCAGGGGGCTGGTCGATGAGCAGTTCTTC
cdr3_aa: CSAGARGLVDEQFF

v_call: TRBV10-3
j_call: TRBJ2-7
d_call: .
clone_size: many
cdr3_nt: TGTGCCATCAGCGAACCTGGAAAGGGCAGCACGTACGAGCAGTACTTC
cdr3_aa: CAISEPGKGSTYEQYF

v_call: TRBV20-1
j_call: TRBJ2-7
d_call: TRBD1
clone_size: many
cdr3_nt: TGCAGTGCTAGACGGCCCTCCGGGACAGGGGGAGGCGAGCAGTACTTC
cdr3_aa: CSARRPSGTGGGEQYF

v_call: TRBV20-1
j_call: TRBJ1-6
d_call: .
clone_size: many
cdr3_nt: TGCAGTGCTAGTGGGGGGACGAGCTCCTATAATTCACCCCTCCACTTT
cdr3_aa: CSASGGTSSYNSPLHF

v_call: TRBV7-8
j_call: TRBJ1-2
d_call: .
clone_size: few
cdr3_nt: TGTGCCAGCAGCTTAGCCGAGCAGAACTATGGCTACACCTTC
cdr3_aa: CASSLAEQNYGYTF

v_call: TRBV2
j_call: TRBJ2-5
d_call: .
clone_size: .
cdr3_nt: TGTGCCAGCAGTGTGTCGCACCTGTCCTACGGGCAGTACTTC
cdr3_aa: CASSVSHLSYGQYF

v_call: TRBV6-5
j_call: TRBJ1-2
d_call: .
clone_size: many
cdr3_nt: TGTGCCAGCAGTTTAGACCAGACCCTCGCAGGCGGCTACACCTTC
cdr3_aa: CASSLDQTLAGGYTF

v_call: TRBV4-3
j_call: TRBJ2-5
d_call: .
clone_size: many
cdr3_nt: TGCGCCAGCAGCCAAGACATAAGGGGAACGCCTGGAACGGGGAAGACTCAAGAGACCCAGTACTTC
cdr3_aa: CASSQDIRGTPGTGKTQETQYF